This entry describes one T cell receptor (beta chain). Antigen specificity is unknown. Germline lookup yields CDR1 SEHNR and CDR2 FQNEAQ (reference sequence). V dropped 5 bases and J dropped 3; count of bases not matched to a gene: 14. The CDR3 is 18 residues long. Clones were read by immunoSEQ multiplex PCR, and TCRdb kept only the in-frame ones, dropping some. The sample carries 70,000 to 95,000 clones, 80% to 95% recorded once. This sample stems from a study of graft-versus-host responses after intestinal transplantation. Overall study context: Grafts that recipients had were multivisceral, liver-intestinal, or isolated intestinal transplants. Induction using anti-thymocyte globulin, followed by tacrolimus and steroids for about three years, was given to all recipients. Whole-study results and caveats: High graft-versus-host to host-versus-graft T cell clonal ratios marked allografts of patients with graft-donor macrochimerism. Recipient marrow showed GvH clones, some seen first in ileum or blood.

The material was unstimulated CD8+ T cells sorted from spleen or lymph node cells, obtained before transplant. This chain uses TRBV7-9 with TRBJ2-1, with 9 bases matching TRBD2. The TCR comes from a human donor who was the organ donor for an intestinal transplant. Written as DNA, the CDR3 is TGTGCCAGCAGCACGATCCCCCAAACTAGCGGGCACTACAATGAGCAGTTCTTC. Its translation is CASSTIPQTSGHYNEQFF.